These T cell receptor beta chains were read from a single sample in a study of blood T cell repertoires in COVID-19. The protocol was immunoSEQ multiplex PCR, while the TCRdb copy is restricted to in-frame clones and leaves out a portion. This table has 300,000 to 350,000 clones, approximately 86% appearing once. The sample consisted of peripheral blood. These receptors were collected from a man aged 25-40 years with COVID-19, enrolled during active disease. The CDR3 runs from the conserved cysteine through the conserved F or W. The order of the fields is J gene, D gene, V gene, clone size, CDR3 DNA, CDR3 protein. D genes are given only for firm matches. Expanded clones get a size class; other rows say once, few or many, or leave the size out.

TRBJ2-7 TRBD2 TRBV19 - TGTGCCAGTAGTCCTTCCGGGACTAGCGGGTACGAGCAGTACTTC CASSPSGTSGYEQYF
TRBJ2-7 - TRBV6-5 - TGTGCCAGCAGTTACCAGCCAGGGGCCTACGAGCAGTACTTC CASSYQPGAYEQYF
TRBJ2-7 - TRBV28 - TGTGCCAGCACACCGTACAGACAGGCCGGTTCGTACGAGCAGTACTTC CASTPYRQAGSYEQYF
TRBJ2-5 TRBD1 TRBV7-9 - TGTGCCAGCAGCTTAGGGATGGACAGGGGCGAGACCCAGTACTTC CASSLGMDRGETQYF
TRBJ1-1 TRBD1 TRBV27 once TGTGCCAGCAATCACTTGACAGGGGGTATCACTGAAGCTTTCTTT CASNHLTGGITEAFF
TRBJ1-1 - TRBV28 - TGTGCCAGCAGTTCAGGTACTCCGAACACTGAAGCTTTCTTT CASSSGTPNTEAFF
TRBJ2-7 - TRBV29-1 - TGCAGCGTTGAGGGGGCGGGGGCTCACCCCTACGAGCAGTACTTC CSVEGAGAHPYEQYF
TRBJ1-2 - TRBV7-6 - TGTGCCAGCAGCCCTACTGAAGGACAGACTACTTATGGCTACACCTTC CASSPTEGQTTYGYTF
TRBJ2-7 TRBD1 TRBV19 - TGTGCCAGTAGAATGAGACCGGGACAGGGAGACTACGAGCAGTACTTC CASRMRPGQGDYEQYF
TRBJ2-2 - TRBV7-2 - TGTGCCAGCAGCTTAGCGGGGCAAATTATCACCGGGGAGCTGTTTTTT CASSLAGQIITGELFF
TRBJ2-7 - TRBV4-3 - TGCGCCAGCAGCCAAGGAGGATACAACGAGCAGTACTTC CASSQGGYNEQYF
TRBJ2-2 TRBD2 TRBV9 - TGTGCCAGCAGCGTGGGTAGCGGGAGGGCGAGGACCGGGGAGCTGTTTTTT CASSVGSGRARTGELFF
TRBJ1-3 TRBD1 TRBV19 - TGTGCCAGTGCTAGGGACAGGCGGAGTGGAAACACCATATATTTT CASARDRRSGNTIYF
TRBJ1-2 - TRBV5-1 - TGCGCCAGCAGCTTGCCTATCGGGAAGGGTGACTATGGCTACACCTTC CASSLPIGKGDYGYTF
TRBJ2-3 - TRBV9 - TGTGCCAGCAGCGACCCTAACGCCCTCACAGATACGCAGTATTTT CASSDPNALTDTQYF
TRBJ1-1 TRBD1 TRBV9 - TGTGCCAGCAGCGTAGGGCAGGGGGTAAACACTGAAGCTTTCTTT CASSVGQGVNTEAFF
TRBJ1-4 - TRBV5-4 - TGTGCCAGCAGCTTAGGGGGAACTAATGAAAAACTGTTTTTT CASSLGGTNEKLFF
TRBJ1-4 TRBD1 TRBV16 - TGTGCCAGCAGCCACGACAGGGCGGGTAATGAAAAACTGTTTTTT CASSHDRAGNEKLFF
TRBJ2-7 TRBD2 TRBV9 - TGTGCCAGCAGCGTAGGGGCGGGAGGCTACGAGCAGTACTTC CASSVGAGGYEQYF
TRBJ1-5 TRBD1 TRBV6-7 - TGTGCCAGCAGTTACTGGGGACAGGGTAATCAGCCCCAGCATTTT CASSYWGQGNQPQHF
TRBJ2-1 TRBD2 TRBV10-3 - TGTGCCATCAGTAGACTAGCGGGGGGTGGGTACTACAATGAGCAGTTCTTC CAISRLAGGGYYNEQFF
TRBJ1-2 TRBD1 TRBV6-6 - TGTGCCAGCAGTCAGACAGGGGTTATTAACTATGGCTACACCTTC CASSQTGVINYGYTF